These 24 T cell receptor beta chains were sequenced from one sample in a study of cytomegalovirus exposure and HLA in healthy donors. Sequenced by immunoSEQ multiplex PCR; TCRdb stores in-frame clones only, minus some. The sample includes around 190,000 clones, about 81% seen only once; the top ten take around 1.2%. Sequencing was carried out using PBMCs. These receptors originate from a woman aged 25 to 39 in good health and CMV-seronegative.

In nucleotides, the CDR3 is TGTGCCAGCAGTGAAGGTCTCGGGAGCCCCTACGAGCAGTACTTC. As protein: CASSEGLGSPYEQYF. V usage is TRBV6-1 and J usage is TRBJ2-7, with a possible D match to TRBD2 (6 bases). The CDR3 has 15 residues. The V gene's germline CDR1 is MNHNS and CDR2 SASEGT. V was trimmed by 1 base and J by 2 bases, leaving 12 bases between them.

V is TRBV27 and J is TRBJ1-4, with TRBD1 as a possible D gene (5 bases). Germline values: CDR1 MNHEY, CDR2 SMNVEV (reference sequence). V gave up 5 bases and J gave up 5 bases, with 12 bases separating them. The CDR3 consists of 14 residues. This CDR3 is CASSPGLQNEKLFF. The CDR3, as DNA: TGTGCCAGCAGTCCGGGACTGCAGAATGAAAAACTGTTTTTT.

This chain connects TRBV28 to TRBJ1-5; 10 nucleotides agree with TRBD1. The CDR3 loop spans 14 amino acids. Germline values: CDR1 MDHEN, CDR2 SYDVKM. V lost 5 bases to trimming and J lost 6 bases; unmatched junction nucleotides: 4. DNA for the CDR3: TGTGCCAGCAGTATGACAGGGGGCACTCAGCCCCAGCATTTT. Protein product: CASSMTGGTQPQHF.

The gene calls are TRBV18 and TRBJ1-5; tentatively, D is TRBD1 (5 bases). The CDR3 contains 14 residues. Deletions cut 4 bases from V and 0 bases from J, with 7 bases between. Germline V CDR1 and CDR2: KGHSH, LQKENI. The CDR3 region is CASSLGGSNQPQHF. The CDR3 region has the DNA TGTGCCAGCTCACTGGGGGGTAGCAATCAGCCCCAGCATTTT.

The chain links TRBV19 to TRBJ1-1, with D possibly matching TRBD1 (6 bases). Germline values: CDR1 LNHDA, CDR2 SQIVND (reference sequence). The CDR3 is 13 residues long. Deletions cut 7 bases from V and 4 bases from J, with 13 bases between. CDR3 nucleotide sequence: TGTGCCAGTATCAAAGCGGGGGCCACTGAAGCTTTCTTT. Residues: CASIKAGATEAFF.

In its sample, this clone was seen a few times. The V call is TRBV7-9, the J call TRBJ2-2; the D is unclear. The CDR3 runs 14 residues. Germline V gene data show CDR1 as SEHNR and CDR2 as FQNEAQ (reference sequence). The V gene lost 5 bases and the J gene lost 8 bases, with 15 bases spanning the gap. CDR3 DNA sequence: TGTGCCAGCAGCCCCTTGTTGGCGGCTGGGGAGCTGTTTTTT. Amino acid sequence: CASSPLLAAGELFF. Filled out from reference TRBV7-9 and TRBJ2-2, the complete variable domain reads DTGVSQNPRHKITKRGQNVTFRCDPISEHNRLYWYRQTLGQGPEFLTYFQNEAQLEKSRLLSDRFSAERPKGSFSTLEIQRTEQGDSAMYLCASSPLLAAGELFFGEGSRLTVL.

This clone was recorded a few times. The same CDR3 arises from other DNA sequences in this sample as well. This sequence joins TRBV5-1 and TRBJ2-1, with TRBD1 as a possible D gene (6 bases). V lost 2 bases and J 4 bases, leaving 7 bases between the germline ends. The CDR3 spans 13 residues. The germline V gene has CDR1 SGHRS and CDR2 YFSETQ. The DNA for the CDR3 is TGCGCCAGCAGCTTAGGGGGATACAATGAGCAGTTCTTC. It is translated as CASSLGGYNEQFF. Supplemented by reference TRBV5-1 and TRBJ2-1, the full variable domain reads KAGVTQTPRYLIKTRGQQVTLSCSPISGHRSVSWYQQTPGQGLQFLFEYFSETQRNKGNFPGRFSGRQFSNSRSEMNVSTLELGDSALYLCASSLGGYNEQFFGPGTRLTVL.

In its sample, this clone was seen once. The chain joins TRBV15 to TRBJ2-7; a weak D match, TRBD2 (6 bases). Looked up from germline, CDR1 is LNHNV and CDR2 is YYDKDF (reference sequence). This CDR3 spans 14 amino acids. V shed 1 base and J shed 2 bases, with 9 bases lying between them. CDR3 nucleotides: TGTGCCACCAGCAGAGCGCGGGGCACCTACGAGCAGTACTTC. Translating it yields CATSRARGTYEQYF.

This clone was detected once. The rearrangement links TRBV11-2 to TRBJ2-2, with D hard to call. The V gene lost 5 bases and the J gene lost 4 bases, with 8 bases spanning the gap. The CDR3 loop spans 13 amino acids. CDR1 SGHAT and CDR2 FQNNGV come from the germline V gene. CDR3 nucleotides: TGTGCCAGCAGCCCGATCGGCACCGGGGAGCTGTTTTTT. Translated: CASSPIGTGELFF.

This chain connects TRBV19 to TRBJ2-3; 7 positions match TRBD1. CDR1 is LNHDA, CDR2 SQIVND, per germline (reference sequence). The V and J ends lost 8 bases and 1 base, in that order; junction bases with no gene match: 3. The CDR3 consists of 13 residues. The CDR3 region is CASSGTGTDTQYF. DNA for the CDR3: TGTGCCAGTTCCGGGACAGGCACAGATACGCAGTATTTT. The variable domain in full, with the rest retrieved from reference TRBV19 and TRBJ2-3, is DGGITQSPKYLFRKEGQNVTLSCEQNLNHDAMYWYRQDPGQGLRLIYYSQIVNDFQKGDIAEGYSVSREKKESFPLTVTSAQKNPTAFYLCASSGTGTDTQYFGPGTRLTVL.

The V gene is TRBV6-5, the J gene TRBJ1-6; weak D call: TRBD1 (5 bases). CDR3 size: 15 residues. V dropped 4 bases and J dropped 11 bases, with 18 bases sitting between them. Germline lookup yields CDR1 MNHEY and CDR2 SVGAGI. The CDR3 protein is CASSWADSTRAPLHF. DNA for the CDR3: TGTGCCAGCAGTTGGGCAGACTCGACCAGGGCACCCCTCCACTTT.

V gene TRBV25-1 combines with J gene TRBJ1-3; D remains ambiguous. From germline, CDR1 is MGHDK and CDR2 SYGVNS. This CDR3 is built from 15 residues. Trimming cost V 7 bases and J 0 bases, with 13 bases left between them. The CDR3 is CASMGGINSGNTIYF. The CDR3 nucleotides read TGTGCCAGCATGGGAGGGATAAACTCTGGAAACACCATATATTTT.

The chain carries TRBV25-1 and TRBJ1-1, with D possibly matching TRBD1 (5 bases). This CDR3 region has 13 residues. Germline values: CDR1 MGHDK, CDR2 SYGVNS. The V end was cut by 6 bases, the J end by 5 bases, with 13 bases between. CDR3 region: CASRGRAGTEAFF. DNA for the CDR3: TGTGCCAGCAGGGGACGGGCGGGGACTGAAGCTTTCTTT.

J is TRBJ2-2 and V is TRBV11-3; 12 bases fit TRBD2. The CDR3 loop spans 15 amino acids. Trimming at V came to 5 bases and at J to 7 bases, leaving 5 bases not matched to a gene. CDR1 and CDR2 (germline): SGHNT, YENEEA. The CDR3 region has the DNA TGTGCCAGCAGCCCTAGCGGGGGGGCCGGCGGGGAGCTGTTTTTT. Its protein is CASSPSGGAGGELFF.

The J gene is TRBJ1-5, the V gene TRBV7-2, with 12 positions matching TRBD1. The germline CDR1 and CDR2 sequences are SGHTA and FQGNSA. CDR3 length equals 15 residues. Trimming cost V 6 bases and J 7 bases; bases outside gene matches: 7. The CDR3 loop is CASSRDRGPGQPQHF. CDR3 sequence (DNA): TGTGCCAGCAGTCGGGACAGGGGGCCAGGGCAGCCCCAGCATTTT.

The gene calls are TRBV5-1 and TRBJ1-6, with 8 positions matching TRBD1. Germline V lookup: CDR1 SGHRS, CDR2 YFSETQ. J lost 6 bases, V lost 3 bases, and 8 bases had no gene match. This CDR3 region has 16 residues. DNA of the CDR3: TGCGCCAGCAGCTCCCGGGACAGGAGACCTAATTCACCCCTCCACTTT. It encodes CASSSRDRRPNSPLHF.

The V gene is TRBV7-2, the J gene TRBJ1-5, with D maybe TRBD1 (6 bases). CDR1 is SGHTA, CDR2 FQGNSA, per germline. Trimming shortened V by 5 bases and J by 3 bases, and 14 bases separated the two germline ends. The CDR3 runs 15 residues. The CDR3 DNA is TGTGCCAGCAGCGTTCAGGGGTTGAACAATCAGCCCCAGCATTTT. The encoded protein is CASSVQGLNNQPQHF. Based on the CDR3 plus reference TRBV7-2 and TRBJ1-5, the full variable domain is GAGVSQSPSNKVTEKGKDVELRCDPISGHTALYWYRQSLGQGLEFLIYFQGNSAPDKSGLPSDRFSAERTGGSVSTLTIQRTQQEDSAVYLCASSVQGLNNQPQHFGDGTRLSIL.

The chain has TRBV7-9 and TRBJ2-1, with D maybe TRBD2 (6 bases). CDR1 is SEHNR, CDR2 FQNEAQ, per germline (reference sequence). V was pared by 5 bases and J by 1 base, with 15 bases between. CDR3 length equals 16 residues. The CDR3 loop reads CASSPQLAESYNEQFF. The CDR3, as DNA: TGTGCCAGCAGCCCTCAACTAGCCGAATCCTACAATGAGCAGTTCTTC.

In DNA, the CDR3 is TGTGCCAGCAAGGGGACAGGAATAGGTGGGGCCAACGTCCTGACTTTC. It is translated as CASKGTGIGGANVLTF. This chain links TRBV7-9 with TRBJ2-6; 8 bases line up with TRBD1. This CDR3 region has 16 residues. Germline loops: CDR1 SEHNR, CDR2 FQNEAQ (reference sequence). V lost 7 bases to trimming and J lost 3 bases; unmatched junction nucleotides: 8.

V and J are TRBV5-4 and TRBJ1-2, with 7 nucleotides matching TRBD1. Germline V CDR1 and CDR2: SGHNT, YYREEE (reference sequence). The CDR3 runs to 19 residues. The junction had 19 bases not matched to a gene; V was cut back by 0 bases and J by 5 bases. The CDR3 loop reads CASSLVSYETGTFKYGYTF. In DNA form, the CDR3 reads TGTGCCAGCAGCTTGGTTTCATACGAGACAGGGACCTTTAAGTATGGCTACACCTTC.

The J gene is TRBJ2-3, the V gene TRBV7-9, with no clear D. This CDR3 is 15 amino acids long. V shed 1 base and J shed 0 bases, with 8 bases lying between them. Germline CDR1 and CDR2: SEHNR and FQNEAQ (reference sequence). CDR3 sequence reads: CASSLGRFSTDTQYF. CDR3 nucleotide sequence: TGTGCCAGCAGCTTAGGGCGGTTTAGCACAGATACGCAGTATTTT. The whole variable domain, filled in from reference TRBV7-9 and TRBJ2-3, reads DTGVSQNPRHKITKRGQNVTFRCDPISEHNRLYWYRQTLGQGPEFLTYFQNEAQLEKSRLLSDRFSAERPKGSFSTLEIQRTEQGDSAMYLCASSLGRFSTDTQYFGPGTRLTVL.

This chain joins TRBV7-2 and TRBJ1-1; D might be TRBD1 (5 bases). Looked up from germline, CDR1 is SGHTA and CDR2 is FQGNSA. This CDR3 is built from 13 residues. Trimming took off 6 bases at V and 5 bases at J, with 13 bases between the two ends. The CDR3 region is CASRSEAGTEAFF. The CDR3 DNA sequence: TGTGCCAGCAGGTCCGAAGCAGGGACTGAAGCTTTCTTT.

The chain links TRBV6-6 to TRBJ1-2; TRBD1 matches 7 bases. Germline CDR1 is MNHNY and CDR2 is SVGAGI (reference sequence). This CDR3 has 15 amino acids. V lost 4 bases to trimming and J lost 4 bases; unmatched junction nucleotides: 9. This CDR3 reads CASSFTGDYSYGYTF. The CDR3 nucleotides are TGTGCCAGCAGTTTCACAGGGGATTATAGCTATGGCTACACCTTC.

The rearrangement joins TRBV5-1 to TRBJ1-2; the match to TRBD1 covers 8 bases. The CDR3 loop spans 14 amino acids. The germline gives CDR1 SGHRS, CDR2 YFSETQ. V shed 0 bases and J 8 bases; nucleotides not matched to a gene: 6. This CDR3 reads CASSLGQGAFGYTF. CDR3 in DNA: TGCGCCAGCAGCTTGGGTCAGGGGGCGTTCGGCTACACCTTC.